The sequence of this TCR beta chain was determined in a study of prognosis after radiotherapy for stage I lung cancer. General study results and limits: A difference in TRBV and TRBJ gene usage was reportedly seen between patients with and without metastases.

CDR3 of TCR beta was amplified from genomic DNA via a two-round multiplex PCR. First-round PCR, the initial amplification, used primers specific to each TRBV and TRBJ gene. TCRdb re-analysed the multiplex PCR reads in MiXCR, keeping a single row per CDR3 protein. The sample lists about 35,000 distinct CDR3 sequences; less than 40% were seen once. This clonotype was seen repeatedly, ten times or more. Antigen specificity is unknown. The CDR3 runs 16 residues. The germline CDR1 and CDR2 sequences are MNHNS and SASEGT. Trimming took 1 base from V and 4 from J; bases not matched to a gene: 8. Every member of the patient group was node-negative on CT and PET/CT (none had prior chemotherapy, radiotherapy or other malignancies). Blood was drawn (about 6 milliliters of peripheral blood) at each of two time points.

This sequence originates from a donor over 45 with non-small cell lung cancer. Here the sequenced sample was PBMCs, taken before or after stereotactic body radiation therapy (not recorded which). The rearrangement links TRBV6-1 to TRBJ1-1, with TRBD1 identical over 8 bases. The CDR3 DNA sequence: TGTGCCAGCAGTGAAGGTTGGGGTACAGGGGGCACTGAAGCTTTCTTT. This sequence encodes CASSEGWGTGGTEAFF.